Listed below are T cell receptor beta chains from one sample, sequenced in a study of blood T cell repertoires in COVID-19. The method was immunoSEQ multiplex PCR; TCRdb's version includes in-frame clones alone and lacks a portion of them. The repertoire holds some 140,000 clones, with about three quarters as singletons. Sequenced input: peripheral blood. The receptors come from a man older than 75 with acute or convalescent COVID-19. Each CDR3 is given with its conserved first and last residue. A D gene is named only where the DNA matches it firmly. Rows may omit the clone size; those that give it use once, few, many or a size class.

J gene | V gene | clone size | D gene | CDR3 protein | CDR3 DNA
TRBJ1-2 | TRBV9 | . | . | CASSVDSGSFYGYTF | TGTGCCAGCAGCGTAGACAGCGGCAGCTTCTATGGCTACACCTTC
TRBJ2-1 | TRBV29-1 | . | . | CSVDHRTPDSYNEQFF | TGCAGCGTTGATCATCGGACACCCGACTCCTACAATGAGCAGTTCTTC
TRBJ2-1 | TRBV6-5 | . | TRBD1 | CASSSPGQGYNEQFF | TGTGCCAGCAGTTCCCCGGGACAGGGGTACAATGAGCAGTTCTTC
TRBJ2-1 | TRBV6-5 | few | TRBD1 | CATTNVGQGNNEQFF | TGTGCCACCACCAATGTTGGACAGGGAAACAATGAGCAGTTCTTC
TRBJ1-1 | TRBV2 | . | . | CASSQGPAMNTEAFF | TGTGCCAGCAGTCAGGGGCCGGCAATGAACACTGAAGCTTTCTTT
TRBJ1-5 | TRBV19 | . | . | CASREIDSPNQPQHF | TGTGCCAGTAGAGAAATCGACAGCCCCAATCAGCCCCAGCATTTT
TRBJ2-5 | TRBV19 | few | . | CASSGGAGETQYF | TGTGCCAGTAGCGGGGGTGCCGGTGAGACCCAGTACTTC
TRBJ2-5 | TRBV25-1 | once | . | CASSDWGPVETQYF | TGTGCCAGCAGTGATTGGGGGCCGGTAGAGACCCAGTACTTC
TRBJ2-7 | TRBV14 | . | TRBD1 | CASSPRDRGYSYEQYF | TGTGCCAGCAGCCCCCGGGACAGGGGATACTCCTACGAGCAGTACTTC
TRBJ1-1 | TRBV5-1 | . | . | CASSMDRRNTEAFF | TGCGCCAGCAGCATGGACAGACGGAACACTGAAGCTTTCTTT
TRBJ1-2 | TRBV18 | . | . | CASSPVDNNYGYTF | TGTGCCAGCTCACCCGTCGACAATAACTATGGCTACACCTTC
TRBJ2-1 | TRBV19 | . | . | CASSMGPGYNEQFF | TGTGCCAGTAGTATGGGCCCCGGCTACAATGAGCAGTTCTTC
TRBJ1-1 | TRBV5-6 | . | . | CASSLMGRTEAFF | TGTGCCAGCAGCTTGATGGGGAGGACTGAAGCTTTCTTT
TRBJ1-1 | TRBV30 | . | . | CAWMVQGNTEAFF | TGTGCCTGGATGGTACAGGGTAATACTGAAGCTTTCTTT
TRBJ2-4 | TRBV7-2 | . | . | CASARGGPWDIQYF | TGTGCCAGCGCGAGGGGGGGACCTTGGGACATTCAGTACTTC
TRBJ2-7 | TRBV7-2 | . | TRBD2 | CASSLSRAGVEQYF | TGTGCCAGCAGCTTAAGCCGGGCGGGGGTTGAGCAGTACTTC
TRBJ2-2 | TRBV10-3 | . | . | CAISRTADNTGELFF | TGTGCCATCAGCCGGACAGCCGACAACACCGGGGAGCTGTTTTTT
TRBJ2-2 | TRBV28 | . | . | CASSLFGGFNANTGELFF | TGTGCCAGCAGTTTGTTCGGGGGATTCAACGCGAACACCGGGGAGCTGTTTTTT
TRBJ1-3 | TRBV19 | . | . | CASSLQASGNTIYF | TGTGCCAGTAGCCTACAGGCCTCTGGAAACACCATATATTTT
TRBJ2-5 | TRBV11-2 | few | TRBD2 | CASSRPSGGQETQYF | TGTGCCAGCAGCCGACCTAGCGGTGGTCAAGAGACCCAGTACTTC
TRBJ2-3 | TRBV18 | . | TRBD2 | CASSPASGSTDTQYF | TGTGCCAGCTCACCGGCTAGCGGTAGCACAGATACGCAGTATTTT
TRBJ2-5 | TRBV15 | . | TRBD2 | CATSRGWRGTQETQYF | TGTGCCACCAGCAGAGGATGGCGGGGGACCCAAGAGACCCAGTACTTC
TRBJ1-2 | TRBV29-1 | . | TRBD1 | CSVAITGVTGGYTF | TGCAGCGTGGCTATCACAGGGGTTACTGGAGGCTACACCTTC
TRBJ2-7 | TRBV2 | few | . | CASRGGDGVSYEQYF | TGTGCCAGCAGGGGGGGTGACGGCGTATCTTACGAGCAGTACTTC
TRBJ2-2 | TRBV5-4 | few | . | CASSLSGDTGELFF | TGTGCCAGCAGCCTTAGCGGAGACACCGGGGAGCTGTTTTTT
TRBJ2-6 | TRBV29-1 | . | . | CSAGISGANVLTF | TGCAGCGCCGGTATCTCAGGGGCCAACGTCCTGACTTTC
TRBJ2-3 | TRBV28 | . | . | CASSKSSTDTQYF | TGTGCCAGCAGTAAGAGTAGCACAGATACGCAGTATTTT
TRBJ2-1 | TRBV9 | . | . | CASSVEWGTYNEQFF | TGTGCCAGCAGCGTAGAGTGGGGCACCTACAATGAGCAGTTCTTC
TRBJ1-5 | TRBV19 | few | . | CASSIAGNENQPQHF | TGTGCCAGTAGTATAGCGGGGAACGAAAATCAGCCCCAGCATTTT
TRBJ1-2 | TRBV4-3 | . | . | CASSQAGTNYGYTF | TGCGCCAGCAGCCAAGCAGGGACTAACTATGGCTACACCTTC
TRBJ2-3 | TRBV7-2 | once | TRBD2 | CASSPQRGPDTQYF | TGTGCCAGCAGCCCCCAGCGGGGGCCAGATACGCAGTATTTT
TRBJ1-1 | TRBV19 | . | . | CASNPGRGASEAFF | TGTGCCAGCAATCCTGGGAGGGGGGCGAGTGAAGCTTTCTTT
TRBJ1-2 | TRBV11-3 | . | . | CASSYRAGYGYTF | TGTGCCAGCAGCTACAGGGCTGGCTATGGCTACACCTTC
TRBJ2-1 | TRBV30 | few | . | CALGQGSDEQFF | TGTGCCCTGGGCCAGGGGTCGGATGAGCAGTTCTTC
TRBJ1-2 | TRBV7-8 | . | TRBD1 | CASSVGTRGLGGYTF | TGTGCCAGCAGCGTAGGGACAAGGGGGCTCGGTGGCTACACCTTC
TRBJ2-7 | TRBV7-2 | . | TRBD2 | CASSSNSGAAYEQYF | TGTGCCAGCAGCTCAAATAGCGGGGCAGCCTACGAGCAGTACTTC